Shown below are 25 T cell receptor beta chains from a single sample sequenced in a study of blood T cell repertoires in COVID-19. Sequencing was performed with immunoSEQ multiplex PCR; in TCRdb, only in-frame clones are kept and a portion is missing. The sample shows tens of thousands of clones, approximately 83% of them seen only once. The material sequenced was peripheral blood. The receptors originated from a woman in her sixties or seventies with acute or convalescent COVID-19.

The gene calls are TRBV11-2 and TRBJ1-1; 8 bases agree with TRBD1. The CDR3 is made up of 14 amino acids. Per germline, CDR1 SGHAT and CDR2 FQNNGV. V lost 1 base, J lost 5 bases, and 3 bases stayed unmatched. The CDR3 is CASSLGTGWTEAFF. For the CDR3, the DNA is TGTGCCAGCAGCTTAGGGACAGGGTGGACTGAAGCTTTCTTT.

The J gene is TRBJ1-6, the V gene TRBV5-5, with D maybe TRBD1 (5 bases). The V end lost 4 bases, the J end lost 2 bases, and 13 bases lay between the germline ends. The germline V gene encodes CDR1 SGHKS and CDR2 YYEKEE (reference sequence). This CDR3 comprises 16 residues. CDR3 region: CASSQDSYAYNSPLHF. Here the CDR3 DNA reads TGTGCCAGCAGCCAAGACAGTTATGCCTATAATTCACCCCTCCACTTT.

This sequence joins TRBV4-1 and TRBJ2-7; TRBD1 agrees at 8 bases. This CDR3 spans 15 amino acids. The germline CDR1 and CDR2 sequences are MGHRA and YSYEKL. V lost 0 bases, J lost 9 bases, and 10 bases stayed unmatched. This CDR3 is CASSQDRTGRIGQYF. DNA for the CDR3: TGCGCCAGCAGCCAAGATCGGACAGGGAGAATCGGGCAGTACTTC.

This chain links TRBV6-5 with TRBJ1-4; a possible D gene is TRBD1 (5 bases). Trimming took off 4 bases at V and 6 bases at J, with 9 bases between the two ends. Germline CDR1 MNHEY, CDR2 SVGAGI. The CDR3 has 13 amino acids. The CDR3 spells CASSSGVYEKLFF. The CDR3 region has the DNA TGTGCCAGCAGTTCGGGGGTGTATGAAAAACTGTTTTTT.

This clone was counted between two and nine times. The chain joins TRBV5-8 to TRBJ1-2; maybe TRBD1 (5 bases). The ends were cut back, 0 bases at V and 4 bases at J, with 13 bases in the middle. The CDR3 length is 15 residues. CDR1 is SGHTS, CDR2 YDEGEE, per germline. CDR3 in amino acids: CASSLENQGTYGYTF. In DNA form, the CDR3 reads TGTGCCAGCAGCTTGGAGAATCAGGGCACCTATGGCTACACCTTC. Complete variable domain (other parts from reference TRBV5-8 and TRBJ1-2): EAGVTQSPTHLIKTRGQQATLRCSPISGHTSVYWYQQALGLGLQFLLWYDEGEERNRGNFPPRFSGRQFPNYSSELNVNALELEDSALYLCASSLENQGTYGYTFGSGTRLTVV.

The chain recombines TRBV6-4 with TRBJ2-5; 9 bases are a match to TRBD2. The germline V gene has CDR1 MRHNA and CDR2 SNTAGT. This CDR3 comprises 15 residues. Trimming removed 6 bases from V and 5 bases from J; junction bases left unmatched: 10. The CDR3 nucleotides read TGTGCCAGCAGCGTCCAGGCGGGGGGGCCCGAGACCCAGTACTTC. The encoded protein is CASSVQAGGPETQYF.

The chain carries TRBV20-1 and TRBJ1-2; D is undetermined. The V end was cut by 3 bases, the J end by 8 bases, with 13 bases between. This CDR3 region has 12 residues. Germline-derived CDR1 and CDR2 are DFQATT and SNEGSKA (reference sequence). The CDR3 region is CSASRGLEGYTF. Written as DNA, the CDR3 is TGCAGTGCTAGTCGTGGACTTGAGGGCTACACCTTC.

This clone was seen just once. The chain joins TRBV24-1 to TRBJ2-2; the match to TRBD2 covers 7 bases. Germline trimming cut 7 bases from V and 6 bases from J; bases unmatched to any gene: 10. The CDR3 has 15 amino acids. In germline, CDR1 is KGHDR, CDR2 SFDVKD. The CDR3 protein is CATSPATSRAGELFF. In nucleotides, the CDR3 is TGTGCCACCAGCCCCGCGACTAGCCGGGCCGGGGAGCTGTTTTTT.

This chain links TRBV29-1 with TRBJ2-1; 10 nucleotides line up with TRBD1. The CDR3 spans 13 residues. V was clipped by 4 bases and J by 10 bases; unmatched bases: 7. Per germline, CDR1 SQVTM and CDR2 ANQGSEA. The CDR3 nucleotides are TGCAGCGTTGGGGGGACAGGGGCTCTGGAGCAGTTCTTC. Its translation: CSVGGTGALEQFF.

The genes are TRBV5-6 and TRBJ1-4; weak D call: TRBD1 (6 bases). The CDR3 has 15 residues. The germline gives CDR1 SGHDT, CDR2 YYEEEE. V was shortened by 3 bases and J by 3 bases, with 12 bases between the two germline ends. CDR3 residues: CASSSLRGSNEKLFF. CDR3 bases: TGTGCCAGCAGCTCACTCAGGGGCTCTAATGAAAAACTGTTTTTT.

This chain joins TRBV3-1 (or the pseudogene TRBV3-2) and TRBJ1-2; D is unresolved. V gave up 0 bases and J gave up 4 bases, with 15 bases separating them. The CDR3 contains 16 residues. Germline V gene data show CDR1 as LGHDT and CDR2 as YNNKEL (reference sequence). For the CDR3, the DNA is TGTGCCAGCAGCCAAGATCCGGGTCAATTGATCTATGGCTACACCTTC. This gives the protein CASSQDPGQLIYGYTF.

The chain joins TRBV7-9 to TRBJ2-5, with unresolved D. V was trimmed by 2 bases and J by 2 bases, leaving 12 bases between them. The CDR3 sequence is 15 residues long. In germline, CDR1 is SEHNR, CDR2 FQNEAQ (reference sequence). CDR3: CASSLLGRRQETQYF. The CDR3 DNA sequence: TGTGCCAGCAGCTTACTGGGTCGGCGGCAAGAGACCCAGTACTTC. The entire variable domain, with the rest obtained from reference TRBV7-9 and TRBJ2-5, is as follows: DTGVSQNPRHKITKRGQNVTFRCDPISEHNRLYWYRQTLGQGPEFLTYFQNEAQLEKSRLLSDRFSAERPKGSFSTLEIQRTEQGDSAMYLCASSLLGRRQETQYFGPGTRLLVL.

J is TRBJ1-2 and V is TRBV5-6; the D gene is possibly TRBD1 (5 bases). Deletions cut 0 bases from V and 5 bases from J, with 14 bases between. Germline CDR1 is SGHDT and CDR2 is YYEEEE. The CDR3 runs to 15 residues. CDR3 amino acids: CASSLARGAKYGYTF. CDR3 DNA sequence: TGTGCCAGCAGCTTGGCCCGTGGGGCAAAGTATGGCTACACCTTC.

This clone appeared a few times. This rearrangement joins TRBV7-9 to TRBJ2-1; D uncertain. V was clipped by 5 bases and J by 4 bases, with 12 bases between them. Germline CDR1 is SEHNR and CDR2 is FQNEAQ (reference sequence). The CDR3 length is 14 residues. The CDR3 region has the DNA TGTGCCAGCAGCCCGAGGTCGGCATACAATGAGCAGTTCTTC. Translating gives CASSPRSAYNEQFF. The full variable domain, with the rest looked up from reference TRBV7-9 and TRBJ2-1, is DTGVSQNPRHKITKRGQNVTFRCDPISEHNRLYWYRQTLGQGPEFLTYFQNEAQLEKSRLLSDRFSAERPKGSFSTLEIQRTEQGDSAMYLCASSPRSAYNEQFFGPGTRLTVL.

The chain carries TRBV2 and TRBJ1-6, with D hard to call. V shed 7 bases and J shed 7 bases, with 11 bases lying between them. Germline lookup yields CDR1 SNHLY and CDR2 FYNNEI. This CDR3 has 13 amino acids. CDR3 coding DNA: TGTGCCAGCACCGGGGAACTAAATTCACCCCTCCACTTT. Translated: CASTGELNSPLHF.

This chain uses TRBV6-5 with TRBJ2-2, with D tentatively TRBD1 (6 bases). The CDR3 totals 15 residues. Looked up from germline, CDR1 is MNHEY and CDR2 is SVGAGI. V dropped 8 bases and J dropped 1 base, with 14 bases sitting between them. CDR3 sequence: CASGAGALNTGELFF. The CDR3 DNA follows: TGTGCCAGCGGAGCAGGGGCCTTGAACACCGGGGAGCTGTTTTTT.

CDR3 loop: CASSLGDDRAGNRAFF. The CDR3 DNA reads TGCGCCAGCAGCTTGGGAGATGACAGGGCGGGTAACAGAGCTTTCTTT. This rearrangement joins TRBV5-1 to TRBJ1-1; TRBD1 aligns across 7 bases. The CDR3 totals 16 residues. V shed 0 bases, J shed 10 bases, and the junction held 15 bases outside the gene matches. Germline CDR1 SGHRS, CDR2 YFSETQ. Using reference TRBV5-1 and TRBJ1-1 for the parts outside the CDR3, the full variable domain is KAGVTQTPRYLIKTRGQQVTLSCSPISGHRSVSWYQQTPGQGLQFLFEYFSETQRNKGNFPGRFSGRQFSNSRSEMNVSTLELGDSALYLCASSLGDDRAGNRAFFGQGTRLTVV.

The chain has TRBV28 and TRBJ1-2; D may be TRBD1 (5 bases). V lost 3 bases, J lost 2 bases, and 7 bases lay in between. The CDR3 has 13 residues. Germline lookup yields CDR1 MDHEN and CDR2 SYDVKM. The CDR3 spells CASSFRQNYGYTF. CDR3 nucleotide sequence: TGTGCCAGCAGTTTTAGACAGAACTATGGCTACACCTTC.

The chain carries TRBV19 and TRBJ1-2, with D uncertain. Per germline, CDR1 LNHDA and CDR2 SQIVND (reference sequence). The CDR3 has 15 residues. V lost 5 bases, J lost 3 bases, and 16 bases lay in between. CDR3 in DNA: TGTGCCAGTAGTCCTAGCACGACGGCGGACTATGGCTACACCTTC. It codes for CASSPSTTADYGYTF.

J is TRBJ1-2 and V is TRBV7-9, with TRBD1 identical over 8 bases. The CDR3 contains 15 residues. V shed 5 bases, J shed 5 bases, and the junction held 10 bases outside the gene matches. Per the germline V gene, CDR1 is SEHNR and CDR2 is FQNEAQ (reference sequence). The CDR3, as DNA: TGTGCCAGCAGCCCCAGACAGGGGCCTTTATATGGCTACACCTTC. Its protein product is CASSPRQGPLYGYTF.

The chain couples TRBV14 to TRBJ1-3; D is undetermined. Germline CDR1 SGHDN, CDR2 FVKESK. The CDR3 is 14 residues long. Trimming removed 0 bases from V and 4 bases from J, with 7 bases in between. The CDR3 nucleotides are TGTGCCAGCAGCCAAGAAAGCAGGGGAAACACCATATATTTT. It codes for CASSQESRGNTIYF.

The V call is TRBV28, the J call TRBJ1-1; no firm D call. V was trimmed by 6 bases and J by 2 bases, leaving 10 bases between them. Germline V gene data show CDR1 as MDHEN and CDR2 as SYDVKM. This CDR3 is built from 13 residues. CDR3 sequence reads: CASRGTVNTEAFF. In DNA form, the CDR3 reads TGTGCCAGCAGGGGCACGGTAAACACTGAAGCTTTCTTT.

Remarks on this clone: The sample holds other DNA sequences that translate to the same CDR3. The V gene is TRBV5-1, the J gene TRBJ2-7, with 7 positions matching TRBD2. The CDR3 spans 15 residues. Per germline, CDR1 SGHRS and CDR2 YFSETQ. With V trimmed by 0 bases and J by 1 base, 4 bases remained unmatched. The CDR3 loop reads CASSLGAGVSYEQYF. Here the CDR3 DNA reads TGCGCCAGCAGCTTGGGGGCGGGAGTTTCCTACGAGCAGTACTTC.

The CDR3 bases are TGTGCCAGCAGCTTAACGCACGGGGCTGAAGCTTTCTTT. This sequence encodes CASSLTHGAEAFF. The chain uses TRBV7-8 and TRBJ1-1; D is undetermined. V was pared by 2 bases and J by 6 bases, with 10 bases between. Germline lookup yields CDR1 SGHVS and CDR2 FQNEAQ. CDR3 length: 13 residues.

The chain joins TRBV15 to TRBJ2-7; TRBD2 matches 13 bases. Germline V gives CDR1 LNHNV, CDR2 YYDKDF (reference sequence). Trimming at V came to 5 bases and at J to 7 bases, leaving 8 bases not matched to a gene. The CDR3 has 15 amino acids. Here the CDR3 reads CATSWGGLAGEEQYF. Here the CDR3 DNA reads TGTGCCACCAGCTGGGGTGGACTAGCGGGAGAGGAGCAGTACTTC.